The next 28 T cell receptor beta chains were all read from a single sample in a study of T cells after yellow fever vaccination (dated by TCRdb to between 2017 and 2020). Libraries came from 5' RACE. The reads were generated on an Illumina NovaSeq 6000. TCRdb took the public reads, trimmed them with fastp at Q25, ran MiXCR for clone calling and kept in-frame beta chains. Each CDR3 protein gets just one entry, which takes the most common genes and DNA from the rows behind it. The sample table lists 300,000 to 400,000 distinct CDR3 sequences, around 13% of them with a count of one. The top ten constitute 3.2% of the sample. The sample's treatment or condition label, decoded: live attenuated yellow fever vaccine strain. The material sequenced was CD4+ T cells sorted from PBMCs, taken 15 days after the yellow fever booster vaccination. These receptors all stem from a man aged 18 to 35 who received the YFV17D yellow fever vaccine.

The V call is TRBV4-2, the J call TRBJ1-3, with D tentatively TRBD1 (5 bases). V was shortened by 0 bases and J by 1 base, with 7 bases between the two germline ends. The CDR3 spans 15 residues. The germline V gene has CDR1 LGHNA and CDR2 YNFKEQ. CDR3 nucleotides: TGTGCCAGCAGCCAAGATCGGGGGTCTGGAAACACCATATATTTT. Its translation is CASSQDRGSGNTIYF.

The rearrangement uses TRBV9 and TRBJ2-1; 8 bases map to TRBD2. Per the germline V gene, CDR1 is SGDLS and CDR2 is YYNGEE. The CDR3 sequence is 15 residues long. V shed 2 bases, J shed 4 bases, and the junction held 5 bases outside the gene matches. The CDR3 protein is CASSVSGGVYNEQFF. The CDR3 nucleotides are TGTGCCAGCAGCGTCAGCGGGGGAGTTTACAATGAGCAGTTCTTC. Full variable domain (missing parts from reference TRBV9 and TRBJ2-1): DSGVTQTPKHLITATGQRVTLRCSPRSGDLSVYWYQQSLDQGLQFLIQYYNGEERAKGNILERFSAQQFPDLHSELNLSSLELGDSALYFCASSVSGGVYNEQFFGPGTRLTVL.

V usage is TRBV19 and J usage is TRBJ1-2, with a possible D match to TRBD1 (5 bases). Between the trimmed V and J ends, which lost 8 bases and 6 bases, there was a span of 19 bases. CDR3 length equals 14 residues. Looked up from germline, CDR1 is LNHDA and CDR2 is SQIVND (reference sequence). CDR3 nucleotides: TGTGCCAGTGGAAGGGGCCCCGGGGGAGATGGCTACACCTTC. Its translation: CASGRGPGGDGYTF.

V is TRBV10-2 and J is TRBJ2-3; perhaps TRBD1 as D (6 bases). This CDR3 contains 14 residues. The V end was cut by 8 bases, the J end by 4 bases, with 16 bases between. In germline, CDR1 is WSHSY, CDR2 SAAADI. The CDR3 DNA sequence: TGCGCCAGCGCACAGGGAAAGGGAGCAGATACGCAGTATTTT. This sequence encodes CASAQGKGADTQYF.

This clonotype was counted many times. V is TRBV7-9 and J is TRBJ2-1; D may be TRBD2 (5 bases). Trimming removed 3 bases from V and 8 bases from J, with 17 bases in between. CDR3 length: 15 amino acids. Germline V gene sequence: CDR1 SEHNR, CDR2 FQNEAQ (reference sequence). CDR3 amino acids: CASSFRGGEGDEQFF. The CDR3 coding sequence is TGTGCCAGCAGCTTTCGTGGCGGTGAGGGTGATGAGCAGTTCTTC.

The V and J genes are TRBV3-1 and TRBJ2-2, with no clear D. The CDR3 totals 12 residues. V was shortened by 2 bases and J by 8 bases, with 6 bases between the two germline ends. Germline V gene sequence: CDR1 LGHDT, CDR2 YNNKEL (reference sequence). The chain's CDR3 is CASSQQTGELFF. The CDR3 DNA follows: TGTGCCAGCAGCCAACAGACAGGGGAGCTGTTTTTT.

This clonotype turned up a few times. The V gene is TRBV5-1, the J gene TRBJ1-1; 7 nucleotides match TRBD1. CDR3 length: 14 residues. V trimming: 3 bases; J trimming: 5 bases; junction bases outside the gene matches: 7. The germline CDR1 and CDR2 sequences are SGHRS and YFSETQ. For the CDR3, the DNA is TGCGCCAGCAGCTCCGGGACAGAGGGGACTGAAGCTTTCTTT. Its protein product is CASSSGTEGTEAFF.

The V call is TRBV28, the J call TRBJ1-2; no clear D gene. Trimming shortened V by 4 bases and J by 7 bases, and 16 bases separated the two germline ends. CDR3 length equals 14 residues. Germline V gives CDR1 MDHEN, CDR2 SYDVKM. The CDR3 here is CASSSPGFTIGYTF. The CDR3 DNA is TGTGCCAGCAGTTCTCCCGGGTTCACTATTGGCTACACCTTC.

This clonotype was detected only a few times. This sequence joins TRBV5-6 and TRBJ2-3; D might be TRBD1 (6 bases). Germline V CDR1 and CDR2: SGHDT, YYEEEE. The V end lost 4 bases, the J end lost 1 base, and 10 bases lay between the germline ends. The CDR3 contains 14 residues. In DNA, the CDR3 is TGTGCCAGCAGCAAGGGACAAGGCACAGATACGCAGTATTTT. Translated, it gives CASSKGQGTDTQYF.

Only a few counts were recorded for this clonotype. V is TRBV6-5 and J is TRBJ1-1; D remains unclear. The germline V gene encodes CDR1 MNHEY and CDR2 SVGAGI. The CDR3 extends over 12 amino acids. V was pared by 6 bases and J by 4 bases, with 9 bases between. CDR3 sequence: CASSYEGTEAFF. In DNA, the CDR3 is TGTGCCAGCAGCTACGAAGGCACTGAAGCTTTCTTT.

This sequence joins TRBV7-3 and TRBJ2-3; TRBD2 matches 9 bases. The CDR3 totals 14 residues. The V and J ends lost 5 bases and 6 bases, in that order; junction bases with no gene match: 6. Looked up from germline, CDR1 is SGHTA and CDR2 is FQGTGA. This chain's CDR3 is CASSPGTSSDTQYF. CDR3 nucleotide sequence: TGTGCCAGCAGCCCGGGGACTAGCTCCGATACGCAGTATTTT.

This clonotype occurred a few times. The chain couples TRBV20-1 to TRBJ2-3; TRBD2 agrees at 11 bases. Germline trimming cut 1 base from V and 3 bases from J; bases unmatched to any gene: 3. Germline V gene sequence: CDR1 DFQATT, CDR2 SNEGSKA (reference sequence). The CDR3 runs 15 residues. The CDR3 loop is CSARALAGGTDTQYF. CDR3 nucleotide sequence: TGCAGTGCTAGAGCTCTAGCGGGGGGAACAGATACGCAGTATTTT.

The sample holds a few counts of this clonotype. This chain links TRBV29-1 with TRBJ2-3; D might be TRBD2 (7 bases). Trimming removed 6 bases from V and 2 bases from J, with 15 bases in between. CDR1 SQVTM and CDR2 ANQGSEA come from the germline V gene. The CDR3 extends over 14 amino acids. CDR3 sequence (DNA): TGCAGCGTCGAGGGGGGGTTCTCCACAGATACGCAGTATTTT. It encodes CSVEGGFSTDTQYF.

The chain combines TRBV6-6 with TRBJ1-1, with no clear D. This CDR3 comprises 17 residues. Germline V gene lookup returns CDR1 MNHNY and CDR2 SVGAGI (reference sequence). The V and J ends lost 6 bases and 0 bases respectively, with 20 bases between them. CDR3 amino acids: CASSPRAGGRVNTEAFF. CDR3 DNA: TGTGCCAGCAGCCCACGGGCTGGTGGAAGGGTGAACACTGAAGCTTTCTTT.

The V and J genes are TRBV29-1 and TRBJ2-5; no clear D gene. The V end lost 4 bases, the J end lost 2 bases, and 5 bases lay between the germline ends. The germline gives CDR1 SQVTM, CDR2 ANQGSEA. The CDR3 is 11 amino acids. For the CDR3, the DNA is TGCAGCGTTGTACCTCAAGAGACCCAGTACTTC. It translates to CSVVPQETQYF.

This clonotype was picked up one time. The rearrangement uses TRBV18 and TRBJ2-1, with 10 positions matching TRBD2. The V segment lost 2 bases and the J segment 9 bases; nucleotides outside the gene matches: 10. Germline lookup yields CDR1 KGHSH and CDR2 LQKENI. The CDR3 runs 16 residues. The CDR3 sequence is CASSPLAGGVMREQFF. In nucleotides, the CDR3 is TGTGCCAGCTCACCATTAGCGGGGGGAGTAATGCGTGAGCAGTTCTTC.

The chain uses TRBV7-2 and TRBJ2-1, with 8 bases lining up with TRBD2. Trimming at V came to 5 bases and at J to 3 bases, leaving 9 bases not matched to a gene. There are 16 residues in the CDR3. Germline CDR1 reads SGHTA; CDR2 reads FQGNSA. The CDR3 spells CASSLSGATHYNEQFF. The DNA for the CDR3 is TGTGCCAGCAGCCTTAGCGGGGCTACGCACTACAATGAGCAGTTCTTC.

The chain joins TRBV9 to TRBJ2-3, with D possibly TRBD2 on 5 matching bases. Trimming cost V 0 bases and J 1 base, with 9 bases left between them. Germline lookup yields CDR1 SGDLS and CDR2 YYNGEE. The CDR3 covers 15 residues. CDR3 bases: TGTGCCAGCAGCGTAGTCAGCGGTCGCACAGATACGCAGTATTTT. Translating gives CASSVVSGRTDTQYF.

This rearrangement joins TRBV7-2 to TRBJ1-2, with a tentative D call TRBD1 (5 bases). The germline gives CDR1 SGHTA, CDR2 FQGNSA. Trimming removed 3 bases from V and 6 bases from J, with 11 bases in between. The CDR3 has 13 residues. The CDR3 region is CASSLGRVDGYTF. The CDR3 nucleotides read TGTGCCAGCAGCTTGGGCAGGGTGGATGGCTACACCTTC.

This clonotype was found a few times. The chain combines TRBV5-4 with TRBJ2-6; 9 bases agree with TRBD1. This CDR3 contains 16 residues. With V trimmed by 3 bases and J by 2 bases, 3 bases remained unmatched. From germline, CDR1 is SGHNT and CDR2 YYREEE (reference sequence). The CDR3 protein is CASSSGQGAGANVLTF. CDR3 bases: TGTGCCAGCAGCTCGGGACAGGGCGCTGGGGCCAACGTCCTGACTTTC. Filled out from reference TRBV5-4 and TRBJ2-6, the complete variable domain reads ETGVTQSPTHLIKTRGQQVTLRCSSQSGHNTVSWYQQALGQGPQFIFQYYREEENGRGNFPPRFSGLQFPNYSSELNVNALELDDSALYLCASSSGQGAGANVLTFGAGSRLTVL.

This clonotype was recorded a few times. This chain links TRBV11-2 with TRBJ2-7; D is perhaps TRBD2 (5 bases). Germline lookup yields CDR1 SGHAT and CDR2 FQNNGV. The CDR3 loop spans 13 amino acids. The V end lost 6 bases, the J end lost 2 bases, and 11 bases lay between the germline ends. The CDR3, as DNA: TGTGCCAGCAGTCCTAGCCCTCCCTACGAGCAGTACGTC. This translates into CASSPSPPYEQYV.

V gene TRBV28 combines with J gene TRBJ1-1; 8 bases are a match to TRBD1. Germline CDR1 MDHEN, CDR2 SYDVKM. After removal of 2 bases from V and 5 bases from J, the junction contained 7 bases not matched to a gene. CDR3 length equals 15 residues. CDR3 coding DNA: TGTGCCAGCAGTTTAATCGAACAGGGGGGGACTGAAGCTTTCTTT. It codes for CASSLIEQGGTEAFF.

This rearrangement joins TRBV19 to TRBJ2-1; 8 bases match TRBD2. This CDR3 has 15 residues. With V trimmed by 6 bases and J by 8 bases, 12 bases remained unmatched. Per germline, CDR1 LNHDA and CDR2 SQIVND (reference sequence). DNA of the CDR3: TGTGCCAGTAGAGTTGCCGGGACTAGTTTCTATGAGCAGTTCTTC. Protein: CASRVAGTSFYEQFF.

The gene calls are TRBV20-1 and TRBJ2-1; 7 nucleotides match TRBD1. Per the germline V gene, CDR1 is DFQATT and CDR2 is SNEGSKA (reference sequence). This CDR3 spans 15 amino acids. The junction had 8 bases not matched to a gene; V was cut back by 6 bases and J by 0 bases. Written as DNA, the CDR3 is TGCAGTGCCGGGACAGCTATAAGCTCCTACAATGAGCAGTTCTTC. Amino acid sequence: CSAGTAISSYNEQFF.

This clonotype was counted between two and nine times. The chain recombines TRBV20-1 with TRBJ1-2; tentative D call: TRBD1 (6 bases). This CDR3 contains 12 residues. Germline CDR1 and CDR2: DFQATT and SNEGSKA (reference sequence). Trimming shortened V by 5 bases and J by 6 bases, and 13 bases separated the two germline ends. For the CDR3, the DNA is TGCAGTGCTTCGACAGGCTGGAATGGCTACACCTTC. Encoded protein: CSASTGWNGYTF.

This clonotype has only a few counts. J is TRBJ2-2 and V is TRBV12-3 or TRBV12-4; 9 bases are shared with TRBD1. J gave up 0 bases and V 7 bases, and 3 bases lay outside the gene matches. CDR3 length equals 15 residues. CDR3: CASMGTGTNTGELFF. Here the CDR3 DNA reads TGTGCCAGCATGGGGACAGGGACGAACACCGGGGAGCTGTTTTTT.

The chain joins TRBV4-2 to TRBJ2-1; 7 positions match TRBD2. Germline loops: CDR1 LGHNA, CDR2 YNFKEQ. The V gene end was trimmed by 0 bases and the J gene end by 4 bases; junction bases not matched to a gene: 6. The CDR3 length is 16 residues. The CDR3 protein is CASSQDDGGTYNEQFF. The CDR3 nucleotides are TGTGCCAGCAGCCAAGATGACGGGGGGACGTACAATGAGCAGTTCTTC.

The V and J genes are TRBV20-1 and TRBJ2-1, with 9 bases aligning to TRBD2. Germline V gene sequence: CDR1 DFQATT, CDR2 SNEGSKA (reference sequence). The CDR3 totals 13 residues. This CDR3 reads CRSGGSSYNEQFF. Written as DNA, the CDR3 is TGCAGGAGCGGGGGGTCCTCCTACAATGAGCAGTTCTTC.